These 6 T cell receptor beta chains were sequenced from one sample in a study of vaccination and CD4 T cells after COVID-19. Treatment in this sample: approximately nine-day PBMC culture with coronavirus spike peptide pools or control peptides (ViraFEST assay). The antigens for these receptors are not known. At the Johns Hopkins FTIC core, DNA taken from cultured CD4+ T cells was sequenced by way of the Oncomine TCR Beta short-read assay. From the PCR reads, TCRdb called clonotypes with MiXCR, one entry per CDR3 protein. The sample has around 9,300 distinct CDR3 sequences; 30% to 40% are singletons. Input material: CD4+ T cells from blood, cultured in vitro. These receptors all stem from a human donor who had recovered from COVID-19.

The CDR3 DNA reads as TGTGCCAGCAGTTACTCGACAGGGGGGATTGGCTACACCTTC. Translated: CASSYSTGGIGYTF. The chain has TRBV6-5 and TRBJ1-2, with TRBD1 matching 9 bases. Trimming cost V 0 bases and J 7 bases; bases outside gene matches: 3. The CDR3 has 14 amino acids. Germline V lookup: CDR1 MNHEY, CDR2 SVGAGI.

This clonotype was seen more than once but under ten times. The chain carries TRBV7-9 and TRBJ2-2; 11 bases align to TRBD2. With V trimmed by 0 bases and J by 1 base, 13 bases remained unmatched. Per the germline V gene, CDR1 is SEHNR and CDR2 is FQNEAQ (reference sequence). The CDR3 runs to 21 residues. CDR3 bases: TGTGCCAGCAGCTTAGCGGGGCTAAGACTAGCGGGGTTCCAGAACACCGGGGAGCTGTTTTTT. It encodes CASSLAGLRLAGFQNTGELFF. Looking up the rest from reference TRBV7-9 and TRBJ2-2 gives the full variable domain: DTGVSQNPRHKITKRGQNVTFRCDPISEHNRLYWYRQTLGQGPEFLTYFQNEAQLEKSRLLSDRFSAERPKGSFSTLEIQRTEQGDSAMYLCASSLAGLRLAGFQNTGELFFGEGSRLTVL.

The table lists this clonotype with a few counts. The V gene is TRBV7-2, the J gene TRBJ1-1; D is undetermined. Between the trimmed V and J ends, which lost 5 bases and 0 bases, there was a span of 22 bases. The CDR3 contains 18 residues. Germline assignment: CDR1 SGHTA and CDR2 FQGNSA. The CDR3 protein is CASSLSYKGSTVNTEAFF. In DNA, the CDR3 is TGTGCCAGCAGCCTCAGCTACAAAGGTTCGACGGTGAACACTGAAGCTTTCTTT.

This clonotype was observed a few times. V and J are TRBV27 and TRBJ2-3; 10 nucleotides agree with TRBD2. The CDR3 sequence is 13 residues long. V shed 6 bases, J shed 4 bases, and the junction held 1 base outside the gene matches. Germline lookup yields CDR1 MNHEY and CDR2 SMNVEV (reference sequence). The CDR3 loop is CASRGLAADTQYF. The DNA for the CDR3 is TGTGCCAGCAGAGGACTAGCGGCAGATACGCAGTATTTT.

The chain is built from TRBV7-2 and TRBJ2-2; D uncertain. Germline values: CDR1 SGHTA, CDR2 FQGNSA. V lost 6 bases to trimming and J lost 6 bases, with 14 bases between them. The CDR3 is 14 amino acids. CDR3 residues: CASRLHQEAGELFF. The CDR3 DNA reads TGTGCCAGCAGGCTACATCAAGAGGCCGGGGAGCTGTTTTTT. Full variable domain (outside the CDR3, taken from reference TRBV7-2 and TRBJ2-2): GAGVSQSPSNKVTEKGKDVELRCDPISGHTALYWYRQSLGQGLEFLIYFQGNSAPDKSGLPSDRFSAERTGGSVSTLTIQRTQQEDSAVYLCASRLHQEAGELFFGEGSRLTVL.

This sequence joins TRBV19 and TRBJ2-1, with D perhaps matching TRBD1 or TRBD2 (5 bases each). Trimming took off 3 bases at V and 10 bases at J, with 25 bases between the two ends. CDR1 and CDR2 (germline): LNHDA, SQIVND (reference sequence). The CDR3 contains 17 residues. The CDR3 reads CASSMDWVRGARREQFF. The CDR3 DNA sequence: TGTGCCAGTAGTATGGACTGGGTAAGGGGCGCCCGTAGAGAGCAGTTCTTC.